One and the same sample provided the 26 T cell receptor beta chains below, sequenced in a study of tissue T cells after allogeneic stem cell transplantation. Sample time point: mouse harvest day 7 after allogeneic transplant. The graft held 10^6 splenic CD5+ T cells and 10^7 T-cell-depleted bone marrow cells. Using immunoSEQ multiplex PCR, the repertoire was profiled, and TCRdb retains in-frame clones only, with some absent. The data show about 8,200 clones, around 40% seen once. The sample consisted of skin. These receptors originate from a female BALB/c mouse given C57BL/6 T cells with graft-versus-host disease after an allogeneic hematopoietic cell transplant.

The sample holds a few counts of this clone. Here the gene names and germline are mouse. The read terminates 1 residue ahead of where the CDR3 ends, so the germline J gene completes it. The V and J genes are TRBV14 and TRBJ2-7; 8 bases are a match to TRBD2. Trimming took 1 base from V and 4 from J; bases not matched to a gene: 1. The CDR3 is 13 amino acids. Germline-derived CDR1 and CDR2 are SGHDT and FRDEAV. CDR3 sequence: CASSFGGAYEQYF. CDR3 bases read: TGTGCCAGCAGTTTCGGGGGGGCGTATGAACAGTAC.

This clone was picked up a small number of times. Gene names and germline match the mouse. The CDR3 end lies 1 residue beyond the end of the read and is filled in from the germline J gene. The chain links TRBV26 to TRBJ1-2, with 8 bases matching TRBD1. V dropped 6 bases and J dropped 3; count of bases not matched to a gene: 3. Per germline, CDR1 KGHPV and CDR2 FQNQEV (reference sequence). The CDR3 contains 13 residues. The sequenced part of the CDR3 DNA is TGTGCCAGCAGGGACAGGGCGGACTCCGACTACACC. This gives the protein CASRDRADSDYT. The whole CDR3 protein reads CASRDRADSDYTF.

In its sample, this clone is medium-sized. Germline and genes here are mouse. The read ends 1 residue shy of where the CDR3 ends; the end is completed using the germline J gene. This chain joins TRBV16 and TRBJ2-7; maybe TRBD1 (5 bases). Trimming stripped 0 bases from V and 0 bases from J, with 6 bases between. This CDR3 is built from 14 residues. The germline CDR1 and CDR2 sequences are SGHSA and FRNQAP. The CDR3 protein is CASSLEGDSYEQYF. The DNA read from the CDR3 is TGTGCAAGCAGCTTAGAAGGGGACTCCTATGAACAGTAC.

This clone occurred a few times. Any gene name here is a mouse gene name. The read is 1 residue too short to cover the CDR3 end, so that end is filled in from the germline J gene. This chain joins TRBV3 and TRBJ2-1; 12 positions match TRBD1. The ends lost 4 bases at V and 8 bases at J; junction bases unmatched: 3. The CDR3 extends over 14 amino acids. From germline, CDR1 is SNHLY and CDR2 FYNGKV (reference sequence). The CDR3 spells CASSSRDRGPEQFF. The sequenced part of the CDR3 DNA is TGTGCCAGCAGCTCCCGGGACAGGGGGCCTGAGCAGTTC.

As concerns this clone: The genes and germline here are from mouse. The read finishes 1 residue shy of the CDR3 end, and the germline J gene is used to complete it. The rearrangement links TRBV26 to TRBJ1-4; 8 bases fit TRBD1. Losses at the gene ends were 4 bases for V and 5 bases for J; bases not matched to a gene: 6. Germline V gene data show CDR1 as KGHPV and CDR2 as FQNQEV (reference sequence). The CDR3 runs 15 residues. The CDR3 sequence is CASSRTGRKNERLFF. CDR3 DNA, as far as it was read: TGTGCCAGCAGTCGGACAGGGAGAAAGAACGAAAGATTATTT. The full variable domain, in which reference TRBV26 and TRBJ1-4 provide the parts outside the CDR3, is NSKVIQTPRYLVKGQGQKAKMRCIPEKGHPVVFWYQQNKNNEFKFLINFQNQEVLQQIDMTEKRFSAECPSNSPCSLEIQSSEAGDSALYLCASSRTGRKNERLFFGHGTKLSVL.

Comment on this clone: The gene names here belong to mouse. The CDR3 extends 1 residue past the end of the read, so its final part is completed from the germline J gene. The chain links TRBV4 to TRBJ2-7, with 12 bases fitting TRBD1. Trimming at V came to 5 bases and at J to 6 bases, leaving 5 bases not matched to a gene. This CDR3 contains 14 residues. Germline lookup yields CDR1 LGHDT and CDR2 YNNKQL (reference sequence). The CDR3 bases that were read are TGTGCCAGCAGCGACCGGGACAGGGGGCTTGAACAGTAC. Its translation is CASSDRDRGLEQY. The full-length CDR3 reads as CASSDRDRGLEQYF.

In this sample, this clone turned up a few times. Gene names and germline match the mouse. The sequenced fragment ends 1 residue before the CDR3 boundary, so the rest is inferred from the germline J gene. V usage is TRBV13-1 and J usage is TRBJ2-7; 10 bases align to TRBD2. The germline CDR1 and CDR2 sequences are NSHNY and SYGAGN. V shed 2 bases, J shed 6 bases, and the junction held 5 bases outside the gene matches. CDR3 length: 14 amino acids. The chain's CDR3 is CASSEPGGALEQYF. The sequenced part of the CDR3 DNA is TGTGCCAGCAGTGAACCTGGGGGGGCGCTTGAACAGTAC.

This clone was recorded only once. Gene names refer to mouse genes. The CDR3: CASSLRGQYAEQFF. The sequenced CDR3 bases are TGTGCCAGCAGCTTAAGAGGACAGTATGCTGAGCAGTTC. The chain is built from TRBV3 and TRBJ2-1, with a possible D match to TRBD1 (6 bases). The CDR3 extends 1 residue past the end of the read, so its final part is completed from the germline J gene. V was cut by 2 bases and J by 4 bases, with 9 bases left in between. Per germline, CDR1 SNHLY and CDR2 FYNGKV (reference sequence). This CDR3 is 14 amino acids long.

This clone qualifies as medium-sized. The gene names given are mouse names. The read ends 1 residue before the CDR3 terminus; that terminus is restored from the germline J gene. The chain is built from TRBV13-1 and TRBJ2-7; D unclear. The CDR3 length is 12 residues. CDR1 and CDR2 (germline): NSHNY, SYGAGN. V was clipped by 0 bases and J by 3 bases, with 4 bases between them. The CDR3 loop is CASSDAVYEQYF. Partial CDR3 DNA: TGTGCCAGCAGTGATGCGGTCTATGAACAGTAC.

A word on this clone: Germline and genes here are mouse. The read is 1 residue too short to cover the CDR3 end, so that end is filled in from the germline J gene. The chain couples TRBV26 to TRBJ2-7; 9 positions agree with TRBD1. V lost 6 bases, J lost 7 bases, and 4 bases stayed unmatched. The germline CDR1 and CDR2 sequences are KGHPV and FQNQEV (reference sequence). The CDR3 is 12 amino acids. The CDR3 region is CASSGQGREQYF. The sequenced CDR3 bases are TGTGCCAGCAGCGGACAGGGGCGGGAACAGTAC.

About this clone: Mouse names are used for the genes. The CDR3 end is not reached by the read, which stops 1 residue before it; the germline J gene fills it in. J is TRBJ2-4 and V is TRBV26; TRBD2 agrees at 9 bases. Germline V lookup: CDR1 KGHPV, CDR2 FQNQEV (reference sequence). The CDR3 covers 15 residues. V dropped 4 bases and J dropped 1; count of bases not matched to a gene: 3. Here the CDR3 reads CASSQTGGGQNTLYF. The CDR3 bases that were read are TGTGCCAGCAGTCAGACTGGGGGCGGTCAAAACACCTTGTAC.

About this clone itself: The gene names here belong to mouse. The DNA ends 1 residue before the CDR3 does, and the rest of the CDR3 is filled in from the germline J gene. The chain is built from TRBV4 and TRBJ1-6, with a tentative D call TRBD1 (6 bases). TRBJ1-6 is noted as an ORF with a role that remains uncertain. Germline V gene data show CDR1 as LGHDT and CDR2 as YNNKQL (reference sequence). V dropped 4 bases and J dropped 3 bases, with 7 bases sitting between them. The CDR3 sequence is 14 residues long. The CDR3 DNA, read in part, is TGTGCCAGCAGCTCCAGGGGCTATAATTCGCCCCTCTAC. Translating gives CASSSRGYNSPLY. The whole CDR3 region reads CASSSRGYNSPLYF.

In this sample, this clone turned up a few times. Here the gene names and germline are mouse. The CDR3 extends 1 residue past the end of the read, so its final part is completed from the germline J gene. The same CDR3 is also encoded by other DNA sequences in this sample. The chain uses TRBV26 and TRBJ1-3, with 11 bases identical to TRBD1. After removal of 6 bases from V and 2 bases from J, the junction contained 3 bases not matched to a gene. The CDR3 has 15 amino acids. Germline CDR1 KGHPV, CDR2 FQNQEV (reference sequence). Incomplete CDR3 DNA: TGTGCCAGCAGCCTGGGACAGGGGGCTGGAAATACGCTCTAT. Residues: CASSLGQGAGNTLY. The full-length CDR3 reads as CASSLGQGAGNTLYF.

A remark on this clone: All gene names here are mouse names. With the read ending 1 residue before the CDR3 end, the germline J gene is used to fill in that end. V is TRBV13-3 and J is TRBJ2-7; a weak D match, TRBD1 (5 bases). The CDR3 covers 12 residues. V was pared by 4 bases and J by 7 bases, with 12 bases between. CDR1 NNHDY and CDR2 SYVADS come from the germline V gene. The sequenced part of the CDR3 DNA is TGTGCCAGCAGTCCAGGGAAGAGGGAACAGTAC. Amino acids: CASSPGKREQY. The full CDR3 is CASSPGKREQYF.

Concerning this clone: Germline and genes: mouse. The read ends 1 residue early relative to the CDR3; the germline J gene fills the gap. The V and J genes are TRBV26 and TRBJ1-4; D gene ambiguous. Germline values: CDR1 KGHPV, CDR2 FQNQEV (reference sequence). This CDR3 spans 14 amino acids. V lost 4 bases and J lost 0, with 6 bases in between. CDR3 bases read: TGTGCCAGCAGTCCGACATTTTCCAACGAAAGATTATTT. This gives the protein CASSPTFSNERLF. The whole CDR3 is CASSPTFSNERLFF.

Concerning this clone: Here the gene names and germline are mouse. The read ends 1 residue before the CDR3 terminus; that terminus is restored from the germline J gene. The V and J genes are TRBV13-3 and TRBJ2-4; maybe TRBD1 (6 bases). Germline V gene lookup returns CDR1 NNHDY and CDR2 SYVADS. V lost 0 bases and J 3 bases, leaving 8 bases between the germline ends. This CDR3 contains 14 residues. CDR3 DNA (partial): TGTGCCAGCAGTGATGAAGGGGGACAAAACACCTTGTAC. This translates into CASSDEGGQNTLY. The complete CDR3 protein is CASSDEGGQNTLYF.

This clone was found a few times. Any gene name here is a mouse gene name. The read falls 1 residue short of the CDR3 end, and the missing part is taken from the germline J gene. The rearrangement joins TRBV26 to TRBJ1-1, with TRBD1 as a possible D gene (6 bases). Germline lookup yields CDR1 KGHPV and CDR2 FQNQEV (reference sequence). The CDR3 is made up of 14 amino acids. V was trimmed by 3 bases and J by 0 bases, leaving 8 bases between them. CDR3 protein: CASSLRTANTEVFF. The CDR3 bases that were read are TGTGCCAGCAGTCTTAGGACAGCAAACACAGAAGTCTTC.

For this clone: The germline and genes are mouse ones. The read ends 1 residue before the CDR3 terminus; that terminus is restored from the germline J gene. The rearrangement joins TRBV13-2 to TRBJ2-7; D is unresolved. The CDR3 is 12 amino acids. V shed 5 bases and J shed 0 bases, with 6 bases lying between them. Germline CDR1 is NNHNN and CDR2 is SYGAGS (reference sequence). Incomplete CDR3 DNA: TGTGCCAGCGGGCGTCTCTCCTATGAACAGTAC. It translates to CASGRLSYEQY. The full CDR3 protein reads CASGRLSYEQYF.

A remark on this clone: Each gene name is a mouse one. Coverage ceases 1 residue before the CDR3 finishes, and the germline J gene fills in the end. The chain joins TRBV3 to TRBJ2-4; 10 nucleotides line up with TRBD2. The CDR3 extends over 15 amino acids. The ends lost 4 bases at V and 3 bases at J; junction bases unmatched: 4. Germline lookup yields CDR1 SNHLY and CDR2 FYNGKV (reference sequence). The covered CDR3 bases are TGTGCCAGCAGCTCCTCGACTGGGGGGCAAAACACCTTGTAC. Translation gives CASSSSTGGQNTLY. The whole CDR3 reads CASSSSTGGQNTLYF. Supplemented by reference TRBV3 and TRBJ2-4, the full variable domain reads GPKVLQIPSHQIIDMGQMVTLNCDPVSNHLYFYWYKQILGQQMEFLVNFYNGKVMEKSKLFKDQFSVERPDGSYFTLKIQPTALEDSAVYFCASSSSTGGQNTLYFGAGTRLSVL.

Points on this clone: The genes are named according to mouse. The CDR3 loop is CTCSAANSGNTLYF. The sequenced part of the CDR3 DNA is TGCACCTGCAGTGCCGCAAATTCTGGAAATACGCTCTAT. This chain joins TRBV1 and TRBJ1-3; D is unclear. Read coverage stops 1 residue before the CDR3 terminus; the germline J gene supplies the remainder. Germline V gene data show CDR1 as NSQYPW and CDR2 as LRSPGD (reference sequence). CDR3 length equals 14 residues. V lost 3 bases, J lost 0 bases, and 6 bases lay in between.

As to this clone: Gene names and germline match the mouse. Read coverage stops 1 residue before the CDR3 terminus; the germline J gene supplies the remainder. The rearrangement links TRBV12-2 to TRBJ2-5, with a tentative D call TRBD2 (6 bases). Per the germline V gene, CDR1 is SGHLS and CDR2 is HYDKME. There are 13 residues in the CDR3. V lost 0 bases and J 4 bases, leaving 7 bases between the germline ends. Partial CDR3 DNA: TGTGCCAGCTCTCTCGGGGGGAAAGACACCCAGTAC. It yields the protein CASSLGGKDTQY. The full-length CDR3 reads as CASSLGGKDTQYF.

About this clone itself: Gene names refer to mouse genes. The CDR3 extends 1 residue past the end of the read, so its final part is completed from the germline J gene. V gene TRBV19 combines with J gene TRBJ1-3; TRBD1 might be the D (5 bases). The CDR3 has 17 residues. The germline CDR1 and CDR2 sequences are FNHDT and SITEND (reference sequence). V was clipped by 1 base and J by 0 bases, with 14 bases between them. Incomplete CDR3 DNA: TGTGCCAGCAGTATATGGCGGGACTATGGTTCTGGAAATACGCTCTAT. It specifies CASSIWRDYGSGNTLY. The whole CDR3 is CASSIWRDYGSGNTLYF.

On this clone: The genes and germline here are from mouse. From the germline J gene comes the end of the CDR3, since the read stops 1 residue before it. The J gene is TRBJ2-7, the V gene TRBV26; possibly TRBD1 for D (5 bases). In germline, CDR1 is KGHPV, CDR2 FQNQEV (reference sequence). CDR3 length equals 13 residues. V lost 0 bases, J lost 2 bases, and 5 bases lay in between. The CDR3 reads CASSLSGAYEQYF. CDR3 DNA (partial): TGTGCCAGCAGTCTGTCAGGGGCCTATGAACAGTAC.

This clone was observed a handful of times. Mouse germline and gene names are used. The read finishes 1 residue shy of the CDR3 end, and the germline J gene is used to complete it. The J gene is TRBJ2-3, the V gene TRBV3; D is perhaps TRBD1 or TRBD2 (5 bases each). CDR1 and CDR2 (germline): SNHLY, FYNGKV (reference sequence). The CDR3 sequence is 13 residues long. Trimming stripped 5 bases from V and 2 bases from J, with 8 bases between. The sequenced part of the CDR3 DNA is TGTGCCAGCAGCCCGGGGGTTGCAGAAACGCTGTAT. Its translation is CASSPGVAETLY. The CDR3 reads in full as CASSPGVAETLYF.

This clone was observed a few times. The gene names given are mouse names. The read ends 1 residue early relative to the CDR3; the germline J gene fills the gap. The chain has TRBV16 and TRBJ2-1; unclear D gene. The germline gives CDR1 SGHSA, CDR2 FRNQAP. Trimming removed 5 bases at V and 1 base at J, with 9 bases between. This CDR3 is 14 amino acids long. The CDR3 protein is CASSPSANYAEQFF. The CDR3 bases that were read are TGTGCAAGCAGCCCCTCTGCAAACTATGCTGAGCAGTTC.

Regarding this clone: All gene names here are mouse names. The read ends 1 residue shy of where the CDR3 ends; the end is completed using the germline J gene. Distinct nucleotide sequences in the sample also encode this CDR3. The V gene is TRBV3, the J gene TRBJ2-7; the match to TRBD2 covers 10 bases. V trimming: 1 base; J trimming: 4 bases; junction bases outside the gene matches: 1. The germline V gene has CDR1 SNHLY and CDR2 FYNGKV (reference sequence). The CDR3 is 14 amino acids. The CDR3 here is CASSLGTGGYEQYF. Incomplete CDR3 DNA: TGTGCCAGCAGCTTAGGGACTGGGGGTTATGAACAGTAC.